Following are 3 T cell receptor beta chains from one sample sequenced in a study of OX40 agonist ivuxolimab in advanced cancers. Profiled with immunoSEQ multiplex PCR; TCRdb holds only in-frame clones, not every one. This sample carries approximately 72,000 clones, about 91% of them seen once, and the ten largest clones take around 0.86%. This material consisted of CD4+ or CD8+ T cells sorted from blood, taken in a trial of the OX40 agonist ivuxolimab. All receptors come from an adult with an advanced solid tumor such as melanoma, head and neck, liver or kidney cancer.

This chain links TRBV2 with TRBJ2-1; D gene unclear. CDR1 is SNHLY and CDR2 is FYNNEI in the germline V gene. The ends were cut back, 3 bases at V and 3 bases at J, with 12 bases in the middle. This CDR3 is built from 15 residues. The chain's CDR3 is CASSEKGSSYNEQFF. The DNA for the CDR3 is TGTGCCAGCAGTGAGAAAGGTAGCAGCTACAATGAGCAGTTCTTC.

The count of this clone is one. The rearrangement joins TRBV4-2 to TRBJ2-3, with 8 bases that match TRBD2. The CDR3 sequence is 17 residues long. Trimming removed 3 bases from V and 0 bases from J; junction bases left unmatched: 8. In germline, CDR1 is LGHNA, CDR2 YNFKEQ. CDR3 residues: CASSHKGGGGSTDTQYF. CDR3 in DNA: TGTGCCAGCAGCCATAAAGGTGGCGGGGGGAGCACAGATACGCAGTATTTT.

The CDR3 DNA follows: TGTGCCAGCACCCGGGAATCTACTAACTATGGCTACACCTTC. The encoded protein is CASTRESTNYGYTF. The rearrangement uses TRBV6-1 and TRBJ1-2; D remains unclear. V was pared by 7 bases and J by 0 bases, with 12 bases between. This CDR3 is 14 amino acids long. CDR1 and CDR2 (germline): MNHNS, SASEGT.